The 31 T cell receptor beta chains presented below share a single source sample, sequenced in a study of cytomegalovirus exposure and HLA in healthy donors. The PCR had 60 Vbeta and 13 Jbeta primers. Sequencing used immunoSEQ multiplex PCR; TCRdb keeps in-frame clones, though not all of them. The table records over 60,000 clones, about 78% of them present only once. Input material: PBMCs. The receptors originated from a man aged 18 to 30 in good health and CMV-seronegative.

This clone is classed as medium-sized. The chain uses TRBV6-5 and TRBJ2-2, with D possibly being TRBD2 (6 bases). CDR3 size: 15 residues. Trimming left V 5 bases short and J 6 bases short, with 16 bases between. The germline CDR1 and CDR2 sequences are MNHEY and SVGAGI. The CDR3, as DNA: TGTGCCAGCAGTACCATCGGGAGCAATGCCGGGGAGCTGTTTTTT. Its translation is CASSTIGSNAGELFF.

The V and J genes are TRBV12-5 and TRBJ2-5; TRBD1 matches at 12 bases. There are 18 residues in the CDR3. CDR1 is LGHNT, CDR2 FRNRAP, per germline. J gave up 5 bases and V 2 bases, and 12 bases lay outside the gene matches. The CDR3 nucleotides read TGTGCTAGTGGTTTGAGACTCTCCGGGACAGGGGGCCTGGAGACCCAGTACTTC. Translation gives CASGLRLSGTGGLETQYF.

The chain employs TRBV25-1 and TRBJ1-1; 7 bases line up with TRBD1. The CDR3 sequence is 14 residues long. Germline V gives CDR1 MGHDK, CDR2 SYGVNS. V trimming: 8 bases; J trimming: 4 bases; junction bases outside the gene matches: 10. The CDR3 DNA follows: TGTGCCAGCGAGGTGGCAGGGGGTACCACTGAAGCTTTCTTT. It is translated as CASEVAGGTTEAFF.

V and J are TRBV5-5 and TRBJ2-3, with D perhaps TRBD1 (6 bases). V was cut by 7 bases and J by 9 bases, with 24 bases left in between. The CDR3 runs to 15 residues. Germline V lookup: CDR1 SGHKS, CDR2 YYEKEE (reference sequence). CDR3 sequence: CASRSFGTRLFTQYF. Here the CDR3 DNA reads TGTGCCAGCCGAAGCTTCGGGACACGGCTTTTCACGCAGTATTTT. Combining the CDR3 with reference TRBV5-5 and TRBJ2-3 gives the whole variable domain DAGVTQSPTHLIKTRGQQVTLRCSPISGHKSVSWYQQVLGQGPQFIFQYYEKEERGRGNFPDRFSARQFPNYSSELNVNALLLGDSALYLCASRSFGTRLFTQYFGPGTRLTVL.

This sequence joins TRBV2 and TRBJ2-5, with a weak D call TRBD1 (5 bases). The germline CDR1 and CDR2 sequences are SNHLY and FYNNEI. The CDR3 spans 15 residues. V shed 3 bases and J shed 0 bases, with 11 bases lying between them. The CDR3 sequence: CASSDIGAYQETQYF. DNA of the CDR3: TGTGCCAGCAGTGATATTGGGGCCTACCAAGAGACCCAGTACTTC. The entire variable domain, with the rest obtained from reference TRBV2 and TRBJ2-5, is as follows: EPEVTQTPSHQVTQMGQEVILRCVPISNHLYFYWYRQILGQKVEFLVSFYNNEISEKSEIFDDQFSVERPDGSNFTLKIRSTKLEDSAMYFCASSDIGAYQETQYFGPGTRLLVL.

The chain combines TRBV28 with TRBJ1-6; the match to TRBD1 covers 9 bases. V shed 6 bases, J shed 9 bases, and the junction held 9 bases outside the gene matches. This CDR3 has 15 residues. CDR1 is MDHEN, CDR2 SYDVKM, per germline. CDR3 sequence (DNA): TGTGCCAGCAGACGTTCCGGGACAGGGCTTTCACCCCTCCACTTT. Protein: CASRRSGTGLSPLHF.

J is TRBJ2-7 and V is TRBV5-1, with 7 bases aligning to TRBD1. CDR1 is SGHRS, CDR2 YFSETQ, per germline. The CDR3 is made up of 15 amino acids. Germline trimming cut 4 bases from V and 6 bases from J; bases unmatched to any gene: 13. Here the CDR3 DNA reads TGCGCCAGCAGCCTCGAAGGGGGCCAAGGCTCCGAGCAGTACTTC. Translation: CASSLEGGQGSEQYF.

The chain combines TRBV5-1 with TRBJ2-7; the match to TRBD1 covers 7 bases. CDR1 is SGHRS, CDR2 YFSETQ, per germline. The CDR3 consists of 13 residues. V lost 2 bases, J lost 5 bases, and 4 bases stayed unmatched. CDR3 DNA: TGCGCCAGCAGCTTCCAGGGGGTGGACGAGCAGTACGTC. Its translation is CASSFQGVDEQYV.

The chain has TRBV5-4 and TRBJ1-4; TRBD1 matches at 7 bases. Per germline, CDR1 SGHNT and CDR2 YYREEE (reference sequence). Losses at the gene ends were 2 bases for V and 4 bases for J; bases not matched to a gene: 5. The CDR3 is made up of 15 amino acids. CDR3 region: CASSLRTGNNEKLFF. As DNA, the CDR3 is TGTGCCAGCAGCTTAAGGACAGGAAATAATGAAAAACTGTTTTTT.

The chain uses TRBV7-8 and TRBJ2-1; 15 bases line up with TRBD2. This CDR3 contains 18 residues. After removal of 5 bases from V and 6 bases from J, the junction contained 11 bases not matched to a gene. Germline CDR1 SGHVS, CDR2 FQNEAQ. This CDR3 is CASSRPGLAGGLSNEQFF. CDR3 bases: TGTGCCAGCAGCCGGCCGGGACTAGCGGGGGGCCTCTCCAATGAGCAGTTCTTC.

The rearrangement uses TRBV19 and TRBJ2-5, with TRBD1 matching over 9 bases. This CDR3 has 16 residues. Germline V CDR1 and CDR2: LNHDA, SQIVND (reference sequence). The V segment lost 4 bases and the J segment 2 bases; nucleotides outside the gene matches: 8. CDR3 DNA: TGTGCCAGTAGTAAAGGACAGGGGTTAGGGCAAGAGACCCAGTACTTC. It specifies CASSKGQGLGQETQYF.

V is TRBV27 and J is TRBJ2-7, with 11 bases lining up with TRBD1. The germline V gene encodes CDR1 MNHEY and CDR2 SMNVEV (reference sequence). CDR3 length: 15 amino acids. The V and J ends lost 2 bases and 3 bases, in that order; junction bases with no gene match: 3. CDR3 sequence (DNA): TGTGCCAGCAGTTTAACGGGACAGGGGGGCTACGAGCAGTACGTC. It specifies CASSLTGQGGYEQYV.

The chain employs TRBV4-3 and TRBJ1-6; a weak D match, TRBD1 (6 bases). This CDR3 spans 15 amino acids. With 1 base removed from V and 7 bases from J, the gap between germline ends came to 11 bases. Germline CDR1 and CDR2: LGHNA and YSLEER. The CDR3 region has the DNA TGCGCCAGCAGCCAAGTAGGACAGTTGAATTCACCCCTCCACTTT. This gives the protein CASSQVGQLNSPLHF.

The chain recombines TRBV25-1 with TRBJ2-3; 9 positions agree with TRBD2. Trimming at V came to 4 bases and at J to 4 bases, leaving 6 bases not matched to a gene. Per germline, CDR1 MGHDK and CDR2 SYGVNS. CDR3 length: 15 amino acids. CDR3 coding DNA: TGTGCCAGCAGTGTGTGGCGGGGGGGCGCAGATACGCAGTATTTT. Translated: CASSVWRGGADTQYF.

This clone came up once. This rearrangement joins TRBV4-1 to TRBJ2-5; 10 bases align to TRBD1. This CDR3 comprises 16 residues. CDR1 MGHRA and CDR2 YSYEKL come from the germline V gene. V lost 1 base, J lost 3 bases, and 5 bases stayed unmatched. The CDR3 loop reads CASSQVTGGREETQYF. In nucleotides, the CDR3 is TGCGCCAGCAGCCAAGTGACAGGGGGCAGGGAAGAGACCCAGTACTTC.

The CDR3 DNA reads as TGTGCCAGCAGCTTGGTGAGGGGGGAGGGTCAGCCCCAGCATTTT. Residues: CASSLVRGEGQPQHF. V usage is TRBV5-8 and J usage is TRBJ1-5; D might be TRBD1 (6 bases). V was trimmed by 0 bases and J by 6 bases, leaving 13 bases between them. This CDR3 has 15 residues. Per the germline V gene, CDR1 is SGHTS and CDR2 is YDEGEE.

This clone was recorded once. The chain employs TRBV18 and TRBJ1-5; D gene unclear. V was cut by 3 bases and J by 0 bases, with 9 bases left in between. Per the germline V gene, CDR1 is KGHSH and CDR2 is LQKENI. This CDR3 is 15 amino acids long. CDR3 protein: CASSPFTGSNQPQHF. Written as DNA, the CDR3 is TGTGCCAGCTCACCTTTCACCGGTAGCAATCAGCCCCAGCATTTT.

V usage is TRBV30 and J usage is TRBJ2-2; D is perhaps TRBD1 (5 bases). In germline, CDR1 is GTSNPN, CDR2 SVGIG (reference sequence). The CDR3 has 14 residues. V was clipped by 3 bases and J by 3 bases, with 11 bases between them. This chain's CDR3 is CAWRWGGHTGELFF. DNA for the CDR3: TGTGCCTGGAGATGGGGCGGACACACCGGGGAGCTGTTTTTT.

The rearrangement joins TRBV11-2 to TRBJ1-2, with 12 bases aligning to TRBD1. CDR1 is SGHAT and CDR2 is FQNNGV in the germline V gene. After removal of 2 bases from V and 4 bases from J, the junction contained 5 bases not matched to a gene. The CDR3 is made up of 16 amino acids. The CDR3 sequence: CASSLLGTGGPYGYTF. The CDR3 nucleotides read TGTGCCAGCAGCTTACTTGGGACAGGGGGCCCCTATGGCTACACCTTC. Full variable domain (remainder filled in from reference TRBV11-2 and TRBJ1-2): EAGVAQSPRYKIIEKRQSVAFWCNPISGHATLYWYQQILGQGPKLLIQFQNNGVVDDSQLPKDRFSAERLKGVDSTLKIQPAKLEDSAVYLCASSLLGTGGPYGYTFGSGTRLTVV.

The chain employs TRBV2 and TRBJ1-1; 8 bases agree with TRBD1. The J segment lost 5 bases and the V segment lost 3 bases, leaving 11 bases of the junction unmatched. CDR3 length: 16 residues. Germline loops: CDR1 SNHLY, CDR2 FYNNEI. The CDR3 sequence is CASSDWGGQGGTEAFF. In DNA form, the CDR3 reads TGTGCCAGCAGTGACTGGGGCGGACAGGGAGGGACTGAAGCTTTCTTT.

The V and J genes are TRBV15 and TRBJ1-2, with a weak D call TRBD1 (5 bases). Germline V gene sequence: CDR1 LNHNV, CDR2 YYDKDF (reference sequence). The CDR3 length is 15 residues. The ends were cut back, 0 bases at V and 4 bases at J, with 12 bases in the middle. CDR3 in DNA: TGTGCCACCAGCAGAGATCAGACAGCTCTCTATGGCTACACCTTC. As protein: CATSRDQTALYGYTF.

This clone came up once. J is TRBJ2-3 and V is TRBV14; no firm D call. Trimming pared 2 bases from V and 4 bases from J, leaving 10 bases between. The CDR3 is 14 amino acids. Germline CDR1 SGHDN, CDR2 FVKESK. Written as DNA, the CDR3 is TGTGCCAGCAGCCAACAGTTAACCTCAGATACGCAGTATTTT. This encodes CASSQQLTSDTQYF.

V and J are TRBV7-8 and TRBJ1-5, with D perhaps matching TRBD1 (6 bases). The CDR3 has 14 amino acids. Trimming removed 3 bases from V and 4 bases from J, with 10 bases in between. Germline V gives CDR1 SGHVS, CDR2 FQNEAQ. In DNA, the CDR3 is TGTGCCAGCAGCTTGATGGACAGAAATCAGCCCCAGCATTTT. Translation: CASSLMDRNQPQHF.

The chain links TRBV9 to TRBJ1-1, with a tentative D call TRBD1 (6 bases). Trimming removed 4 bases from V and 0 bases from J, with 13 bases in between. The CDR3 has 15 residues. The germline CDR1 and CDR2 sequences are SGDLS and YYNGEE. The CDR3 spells CASSPLRGMNTEAFF. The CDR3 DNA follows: TGTGCCAGCAGCCCTTTGAGGGGGATGAACACTGAAGCTTTCTTT.

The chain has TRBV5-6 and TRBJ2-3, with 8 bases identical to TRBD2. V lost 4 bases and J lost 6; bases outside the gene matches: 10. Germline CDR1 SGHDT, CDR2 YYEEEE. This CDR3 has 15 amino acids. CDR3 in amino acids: CASSPRGGPGDTQYF. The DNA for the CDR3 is TGTGCCAGCAGCCCCCGGGGGGGGCCAGGGGATACGCAGTATTTT.

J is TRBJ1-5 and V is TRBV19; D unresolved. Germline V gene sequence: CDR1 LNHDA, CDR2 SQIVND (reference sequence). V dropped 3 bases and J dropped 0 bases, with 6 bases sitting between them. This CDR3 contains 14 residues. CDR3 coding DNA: TGTGCCAGTAGTATGGCAGATAGCAATCAGCCCCAGCATTTT. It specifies CASSMADSNQPQHF.

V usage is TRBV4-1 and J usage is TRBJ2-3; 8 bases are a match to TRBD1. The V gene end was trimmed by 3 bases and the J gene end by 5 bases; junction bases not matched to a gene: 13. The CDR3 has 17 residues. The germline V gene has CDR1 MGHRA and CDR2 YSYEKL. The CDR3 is CASSHPETGEIRDTQYF. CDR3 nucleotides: TGCGCCAGCAGCCACCCTGAGACAGGGGAGATTAGAGATACGCAGTATTTT.

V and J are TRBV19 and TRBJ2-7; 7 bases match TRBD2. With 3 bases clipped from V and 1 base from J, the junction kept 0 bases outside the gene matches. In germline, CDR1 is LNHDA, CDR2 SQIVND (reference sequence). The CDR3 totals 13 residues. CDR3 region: CASSIGGSYEQYF. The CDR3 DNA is TGTGCCAGTAGTATCGGGGGGTCCTACGAGCAGTACTTC.

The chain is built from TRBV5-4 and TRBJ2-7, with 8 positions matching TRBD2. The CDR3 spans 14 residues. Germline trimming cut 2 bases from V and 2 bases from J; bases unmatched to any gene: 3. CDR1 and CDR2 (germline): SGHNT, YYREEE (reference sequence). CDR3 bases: TGTGCCAGCAGCTTAGACGGGGGGGCCTACGAGCAGTACTTC. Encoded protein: CASSLDGGAYEQYF.

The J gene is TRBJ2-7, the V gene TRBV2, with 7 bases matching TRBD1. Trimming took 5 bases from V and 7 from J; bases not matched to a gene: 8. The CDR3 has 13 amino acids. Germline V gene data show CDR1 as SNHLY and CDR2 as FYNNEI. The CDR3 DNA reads TGTGCCAGCAGTCTAGACAGGGCGAAGGAGCAGTACTTC. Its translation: CASSLDRAKEQYF.

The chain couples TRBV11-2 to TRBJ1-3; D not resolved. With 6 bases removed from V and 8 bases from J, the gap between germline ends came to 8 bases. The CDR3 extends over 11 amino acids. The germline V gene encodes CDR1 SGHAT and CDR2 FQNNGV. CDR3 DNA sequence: TGTGCCAGCAGGGAGCCATACACCATATATTTT. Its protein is CASREPYTIYF.